This T cell receptor beta chain came from a study of cytomegalovirus exposure and HLA in healthy donors. Concerning this clone itself: Its cognate antigen is unknown.

Primers included in the PCR were 60 Vbeta and 13 Jbeta primers. The repertoire was sequenced with immunoSEQ multiplex PCR; TCRdb's copy has only in-frame clones and lacks some. The repertoire holds 150,000 to 200,000 clones, with over 75% as singletons. The CDR3 covers 14 residues. Germline V gene lookup returns CDR1 MRHNA and CDR2 SNTAGT. The V and J ends lost 4 bases and 1 base respectively, with 5 bases between them. Findings of the study overall: Listed as cytomegalovirus-associated were 150 to 200 TCR beta chains.

The source material was PBMCs. The chain carries TRBV6-4 and TRBJ1-6; no firm D call. The clonotype comes from a man in his fifties or sixties in good health and CMV-seropositive. The DNA of the CDR3 is TGTGCCAGCAGTGTTTCTTCCTATAATTCACCCCTCCACTTT. Translated, it gives CASSVSSYNSPLHF.